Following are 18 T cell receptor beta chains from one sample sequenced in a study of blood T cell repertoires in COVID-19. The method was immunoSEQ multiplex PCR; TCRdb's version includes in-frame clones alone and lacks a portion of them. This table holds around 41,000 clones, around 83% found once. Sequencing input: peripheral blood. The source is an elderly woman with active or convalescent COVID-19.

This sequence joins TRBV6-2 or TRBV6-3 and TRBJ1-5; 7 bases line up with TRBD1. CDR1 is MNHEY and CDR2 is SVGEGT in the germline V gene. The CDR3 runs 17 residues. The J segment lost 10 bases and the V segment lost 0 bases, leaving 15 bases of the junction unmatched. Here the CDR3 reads CASSYSFFTLDRAPQHF. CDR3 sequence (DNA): TGTGCCAGCAGTTACTCCTTTTTTACTTTAGACAGGGCACCCCAGCATTTT.

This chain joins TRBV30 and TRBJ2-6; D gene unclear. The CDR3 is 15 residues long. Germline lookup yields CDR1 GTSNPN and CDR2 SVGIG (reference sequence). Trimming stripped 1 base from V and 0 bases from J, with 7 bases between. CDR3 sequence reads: CAWSGQISGANVLTF. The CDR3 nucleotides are TGTGCCTGGAGTGGCCAGATCTCTGGGGCCAACGTCCTGACTTTC.

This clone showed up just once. CDR3: CASSLHRESYEQYF. CDR3 coding DNA: TGTGCCAGCAGCCTCCACAGGGAGTCCTACGAGCAGTACTTC. The chain carries TRBV11-1 and TRBJ2-7, with D tentatively TRBD1 (6 bases). This CDR3 spans 14 amino acids. CDR1 and CDR2 (germline): SGHAT, FQDESV (reference sequence). V lost 5 bases and J 1 base, leaving 12 bases between the germline ends.

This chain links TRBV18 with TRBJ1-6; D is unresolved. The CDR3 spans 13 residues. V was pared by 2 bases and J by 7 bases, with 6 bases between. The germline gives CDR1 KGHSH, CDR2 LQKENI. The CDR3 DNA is TGTGCCAGCTCACCAACGGGGAATTCACCCCTCCACTTT. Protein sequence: CASSPTGNSPLHF.

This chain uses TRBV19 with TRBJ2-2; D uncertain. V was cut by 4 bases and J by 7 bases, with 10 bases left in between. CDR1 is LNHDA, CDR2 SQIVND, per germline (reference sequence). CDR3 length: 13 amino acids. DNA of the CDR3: TGTGCCAGTAGTACCGACACCTACGGGGAGCTGTTTTTT. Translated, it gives CASSTDTYGELFF.

The CDR3 loop is CASSTERDSYNEQFF. DNA of the CDR3: TGTGCCAGCAGCACAGAGCGGGACTCCTACAATGAGCAGTTCTTC. The V call is TRBV11-2, the J call TRBJ2-1; 7 bases are shared with TRBD2. V was clipped by 5 bases and J by 0 bases; unmatched bases: 4. Germline CDR1 and CDR2: SGHAT and FQNNGV. The CDR3 is 15 residues long.

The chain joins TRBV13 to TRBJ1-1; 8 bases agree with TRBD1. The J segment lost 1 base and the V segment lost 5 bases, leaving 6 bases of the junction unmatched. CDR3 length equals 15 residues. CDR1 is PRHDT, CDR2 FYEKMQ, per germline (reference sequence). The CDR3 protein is CASSTRQGTNTEAFF. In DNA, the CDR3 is TGTGCCAGCAGCACCAGACAGGGGACGAACACTGAAGCTTTCTTT.

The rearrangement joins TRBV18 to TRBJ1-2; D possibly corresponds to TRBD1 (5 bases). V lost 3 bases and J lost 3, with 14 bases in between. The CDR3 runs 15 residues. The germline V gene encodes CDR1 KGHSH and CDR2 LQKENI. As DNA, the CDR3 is TGTGCCAGCTCACCTGGCAGGGCGGGAGACTATGGCTACACCTTC. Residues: CASSPGRAGDYGYTF.

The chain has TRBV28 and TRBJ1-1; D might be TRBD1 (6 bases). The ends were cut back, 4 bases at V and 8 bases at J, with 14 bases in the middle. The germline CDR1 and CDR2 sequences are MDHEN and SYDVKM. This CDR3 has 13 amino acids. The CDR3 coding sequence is TGTGCCAGCAGTTCAGGGGAGTTCGGGGAAGCTTTCTTT. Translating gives CASSSGEFGEAFF. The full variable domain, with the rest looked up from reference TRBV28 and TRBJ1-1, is DVKVTQSSRYLVKRTGEKVFLECVQDMDHENMFWYRQDPGLGLRLIYFSYDVKMKEKGDIPEGYSVSREKKERFSLILESASTNQTSMYLCASSSGEFGEAFFGQGTRLTVV.

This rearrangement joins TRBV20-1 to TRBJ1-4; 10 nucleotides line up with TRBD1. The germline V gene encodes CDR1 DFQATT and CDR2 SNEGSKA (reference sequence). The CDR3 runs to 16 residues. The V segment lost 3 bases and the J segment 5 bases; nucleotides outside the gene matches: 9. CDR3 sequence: CSASVGGTGVNEKLFF. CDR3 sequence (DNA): TGCAGTGCTAGTGTGGGGGGGACAGGGGTGAATGAAAAACTGTTTTTT.

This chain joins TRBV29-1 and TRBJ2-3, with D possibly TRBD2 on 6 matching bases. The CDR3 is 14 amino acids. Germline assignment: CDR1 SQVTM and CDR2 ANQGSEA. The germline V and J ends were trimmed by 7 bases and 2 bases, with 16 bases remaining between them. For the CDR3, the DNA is TGCAGCGCCTCGTCGGGGAGGCCCACAGATACGCAGTATTTT. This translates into CSASSGRPTDTQYF.

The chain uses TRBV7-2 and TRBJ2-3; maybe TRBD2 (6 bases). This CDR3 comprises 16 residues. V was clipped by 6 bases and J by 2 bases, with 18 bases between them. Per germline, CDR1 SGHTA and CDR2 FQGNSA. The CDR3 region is CASRPAIAEPTDTQYF. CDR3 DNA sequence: TGTGCCAGCAGACCCGCAATAGCGGAGCCCACAGATACGCAGTATTTT.

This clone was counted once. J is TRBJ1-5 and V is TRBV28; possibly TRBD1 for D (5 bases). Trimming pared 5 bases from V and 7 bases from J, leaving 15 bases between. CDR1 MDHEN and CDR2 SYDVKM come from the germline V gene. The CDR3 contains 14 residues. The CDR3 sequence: CASSGGDFRQPQHF. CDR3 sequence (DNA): TGTGCCAGCAGTGGGGGGGATTTTCGACAGCCCCAGCATTTT.

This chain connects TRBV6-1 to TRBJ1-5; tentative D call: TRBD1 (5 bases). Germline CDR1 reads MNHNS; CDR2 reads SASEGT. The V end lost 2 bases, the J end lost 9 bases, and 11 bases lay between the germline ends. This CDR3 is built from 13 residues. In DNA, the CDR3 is TGTGCCAGCAGTGAACAGGGAACAGGGCCCCAGCATTTT. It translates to CASSEQGTGPQHF.

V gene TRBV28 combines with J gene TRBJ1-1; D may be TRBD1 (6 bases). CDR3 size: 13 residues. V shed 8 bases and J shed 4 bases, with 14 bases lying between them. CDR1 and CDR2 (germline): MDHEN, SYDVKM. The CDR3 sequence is CASRPTGFTEAFF. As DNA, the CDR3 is TGTGCCAGCCGCCCGACAGGATTCACTGAAGCTTTCTTT.

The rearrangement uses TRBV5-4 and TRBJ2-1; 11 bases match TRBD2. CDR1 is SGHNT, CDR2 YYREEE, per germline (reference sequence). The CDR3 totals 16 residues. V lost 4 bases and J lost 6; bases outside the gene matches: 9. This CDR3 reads CASSPITSGSRNEQFF. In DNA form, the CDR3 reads TGTGCCAGCAGCCCGATAACTAGCGGGAGTCGCAATGAGCAGTTCTTC.

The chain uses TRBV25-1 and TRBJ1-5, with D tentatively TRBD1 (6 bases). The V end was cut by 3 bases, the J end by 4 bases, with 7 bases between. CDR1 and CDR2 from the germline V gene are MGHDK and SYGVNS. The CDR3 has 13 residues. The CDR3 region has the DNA TGTGCCAGCAGTGATACAGGGAATCAGCCCCAGCATTTT. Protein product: CASSDTGNQPQHF.

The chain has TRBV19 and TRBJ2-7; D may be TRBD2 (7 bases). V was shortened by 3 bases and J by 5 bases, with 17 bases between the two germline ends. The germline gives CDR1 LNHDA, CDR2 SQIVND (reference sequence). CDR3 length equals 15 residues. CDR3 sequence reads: CASSIPGGAIHEQYF. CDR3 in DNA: TGTGCCAGTAGTATCCCGGGGGGCGCAATCCACGAGCAGTACTTC.